These T cell receptor beta chains were read from a single sample in a study of Graves' ophthalmopathy and Graves' hyperthyroidism. TCRdb reprocessed the multiplex PCR reads with MiXCR, giving one entry per CDR3 protein. This sample has about 1.2 million distinct CDR3 sequences, with around a third found just once. Sequencing used peripheral blood or thyroid tissue (not recorded which). These TCRs come from an adult man with Graves' hyperthyroidism. CDR3s include the opening cysteine and the closing phenylalanine or tryptophan. Each record gives: V gene, J gene, CDR3 protein.

>TRBV15|TRBJ1-3
CATSRVVGATGNTIYF
>TRBV19|TRBJ1-1
CASSTYRDQNTEAFF
>TRBV29-1|TRBJ1-1
CSVEEGGLGTEAFF
>TRBV7-9|TRBJ2-7
CASRPGQGGGYYEQYF
>TRBV10-3|-
CAISEFVNEQFF
>TRBV9|TRBJ1-2
CASSQDYRVGYTF
>TRBV20-1|TRBJ2-5
CSALKETQCF
>TRBV7-2|TRBJ2-3
CASSLGDWIHTQYF
>TRBV7-2|TRBJ2-7
CASSLDGTHLSYEQYF
>TRBV18|TRBJ1-2
CASSPIPGTETGYTF
>TRBV19|TRBJ1-5
CARDKTGPKIYLEPQHF
>TRBV12-3/TRBV12-4|TRBJ1-4
CASSLELEKLFF
>TRBV15|TRBJ2-1
CATSSGTSLFNEQFF
>TRBV29-1|TRBJ1-4
CSVAQGRDEKLFF
>TRBV19|TRBJ1-5
CASSLTGTGGYSNQPQHF
>TRBV12-3/TRBV12-4|TRBJ1-5
CASSLEIQPQHF
>TRBV24-1|TRBJ2-3
CATSDLSGTPSTDTQYF
>TRBV20-1|TRBJ1-2
CSASGKTVYGYTF
>TRBV19|TRBJ2-6
CASSDRRKANVLTF
>TRBV7-2|TRBJ2-5
CASSPQDINGFQETQYF
>TRBV6-9|TRBJ2-7
CASSYSSVKLGPSYEQYF
>TRBV5-1|TRBJ1-1
CASSAYRGSEAFF
>TRBV29-1|TRBJ1-1
CSVVGLATEAFF
>TRBV12-3/TRBV12-4|TRBJ2-7
CASTRQADEQYF
>TRBV28|TRBJ1-1
CASRPRNTEASF
>TRBV7-2|TRBJ1-2
CASSPLQGANYGYTF
>TRBV19|TRBJ2-7
CASTPGPTTYEQYF
>TRBV7-2|TRBJ1-2
CASSSAAAYGYTF
>TRBV7-9|TRBJ1-5
CASSQVGLSNQPQHF
>TRBV7-9|TRBJ1-4
CASSGTGTRHEKLFF
>TRBV12-3/TRBV12-4|TRBJ1-1
CASRDVDTEAFF
>TRBV2|TRBJ1-6
CASTEESGANQPLHF
>TRBV27|TRBJ1-2
CASSFSRDAFGGYTF
>TRBV20-1|TRBJ1-1
CSARGGNKNTEAFF
>TRBV20-1|TRBJ1-2
CSARDDRGALGYTF
>TRBV2|TRBJ1-2
CASSDGINYGYTF
>TRBV6-5|TRBJ2-7
CASSYGGPSSYEQYF
>TRBV29-1|TRBJ1-2
CSVEMGLRDRGSYTF
>TRBV19|TRBJ1-6
CASSNPFEDSPLHF
>TRBV6-1|TRBJ2-7
CASSREDRDFYEQYF
>TRBV27|TRBJ1-1
CASSLYTGFSTEAFF
>TRBV7-2|TRBJ1-3
CASSLAQTRYGNTIYF
>TRBV27|TRBJ1-2
CASGVGPYGYTF
>TRBV7-2|TRBJ2-7
CASSLRTGESYEQYF
>TRBV20-1|TRBJ2-7
CSARDWAGVYEQYF
>TRBV4-3|TRBJ2-6
CASSQGPRGGNSGANVLTF
>TRBV7-2|TRBJ1-6
CASSHRDLGSPLHF
>TRBV7-2|TRBJ2-7
CASSLSPVYEQYF
>TRBV20-1|TRBJ2-7
CSARGGSRSYEQYF
>TRBV29-1|TRBJ1-4
CSVEGRGVEKLFF
>TRBV19|TRBJ2-2
CASSSQGGYTGELFF
>TRBV11-2|TRBJ2-5
CASSHTGGIETQYF
>TRBV14|TRBJ2-2
CASSQGHPNTGELFF
>TRBV5-4|TRBJ1-6
CASSHYREASPLHF
>TRBV25-1|TRBJ2-3
CASQQGGRTDTQYF
>TRBV7-9|TRBJ1-3
CASSPGPLGTIYF